These T cell receptor beta chains were read from a single sample in a study of identifying expanded T cells in peripheral blood. Here immunoSEQ multiplex PCR was the method, and the copy in TCRdb shows in-frame clones only, minus some. The sample records some 78,000 clones, approximately 90% being singletons. The sequencing input was blood. These receptors came from a person aged 18 to 75 in good health. Both conserved end residues are part of each CDR3. The D gene is left open where the match is weak. Clone size is stated in some rows and not others, as once, few, many or a class when expanded.

v_gene	abundance	j_gene	d_gene	CDR3aa	CDR3nt
TRBV7-6	NA	TRBJ2-1	TRBD2	CASSLVAGGLVEQFF	TGTGCCAGCAGCTTAGTCGCGGGGGGGCTGGTTGAGCAGTTCTTC
TRBV4-3	NA	TRBJ1-2	TRBD1	CASSQDWDRGAGYTF	TGCGCCAGCAGCCAAGATTGGGACAGGGGTGCTGGCTACACCTTC
TRBV7-9	few	TRBJ1-1	NA	CASSSQGNTEAFF	TGTGCCAGCAGCTCACAGGGGAACACTGAAGCTTTCTTT
TRBV19	NA	TRBJ2-5	NA	CASSIGLQETQYF	TGTGCCAGTAGTATCGGGTTACAAGAGACCCAGTACTTC
TRBV2	few	TRBJ2-3	NA	CASSGGGHNSGDTQYF	TGTGCCAGCAGTGGTGGAGGACATAACTCCGGAGATACGCAGTATTTT
TRBV12-5	once	TRBJ2-7	NA	CASPLGSSSEQYF	TGTGCTAGCCCACTTGGGTCCTCGAGCGAGCAGTACTTC
TRBV5-4	NA	TRBJ2-1	NA	CASSQVGQYEQFF	TGTGCCAGCAGCCAGGTCGGTCAGTATGAGCAGTTCTTC
TRBV5-1	NA	TRBJ2-2	TRBD1	CASSLEGQGRPGELFF	TGCGCCAGCAGCTTGGAGGGACAGGGTCGACCCGGGGAGCTGTTTTTT
TRBV14	NA	TRBJ1-2	NA	CASSHFPRGVANYGYTF	TGTGCCAGCAGCCACTTCCCGCGGGGTGTAGCTAACTATGGCTACACCTTC
TRBV6-5	NA	TRBJ2-1	NA	CASSYSIGDEQFF	TGTGCCAGCAGTTACTCGATCGGGGATGAGCAGTTCTTC
TRBV5-1	NA	TRBJ2-7	TRBD1	CASSLGAGTGSYEQYF	TGCGCCAGCAGCTTGGGGGCCGGGACAGGCTCCTACGAGCAGTACTTC
TRBV6-6	NA	TRBJ2-7	TRBD1	CATRQGGSYEQYF	TGTGCCACCCGACAGGGGGGTTCCTACGAGCAGTACTTC
TRBV23-1	NA	TRBJ1-1	NA	CAICGSVNTEAFF	TGCGCCATCTGTGGGTCGGTGAACACTGAAGCTTTCTTT
TRBV27	NA	TRBJ2-3	NA	CATRPRGAGLATQYF	TGTGCCACCCGTCCCAGGGGGGCGGGGTTAGCTACGCAGTATTTT
TRBV4-1	NA	TRBJ2-1	NA	CASSQRGINEQFF	TGCGCCAGCAGCCAAAGGGGTATCAATGAGCAGTTCTTC
TRBV28	NA	TRBJ1-2	NA	CASSFRANYGYTF	TGTGCCAGCAGTTTTCGGGCTAACTATGGCTACACCTTC
TRBV4-3	NA	TRBJ1-6	TRBD1	CASSQTGGGLNNSPLHF	TGCGCCAGCAGCCAGACAGGGGGTGGGCTTAATAATTCACCCCTCCACTTT
TRBV7-2	NA	TRBJ1-1	NA	CASSTAANTEAFF	TGTGCCAGCAGCACAGCCGCCAACACTGAAGCTTTCTTT
TRBV4-3	few	TRBJ1-5	NA	CASSQDGRGSSPQHF	TGCGCCAGCAGCCAGGACGGACGGGGCAGCTCCCCCCAGCATTTT
TRBV6-5	NA	TRBJ1-2	NA	CASSFRLNYGYTF	TGTGCCAGCAGTTTCAGATTAAACTATGGCTACACCTTC
TRBV27	NA	TRBJ2-7	TRBD2	CASSLVAASGAYEQYF	TGTGCCAGCAGTTTAGTCGCGGCTAGCGGGGCCTACGAGCAGTACTTC
TRBV21-1	NA	TRBJ1-1	NA	CASSKRPTGEGSTEAFF	TGTGCCAGCAGCAAAAGGCCGACAGGGGAGGGCAGCACTGAAGCTTTCTTT
TRBV30	NA	TRBJ1-3	NA	CAWSGGTGLLGGNTIYF	TGTGCCTGGAGTGGAGGGACGGGTCTTCTTGGGGGAAACACCATATATTTT
TRBV4-3	NA	TRBJ2-2	TRBD1	CASSRGQGSGELFF	TGCGCCAGCAGCCGCGGACAGGGCTCCGGGGAGCTGTTTTTT
TRBV15	NA	TRBJ2-6	NA	CATSRDGGSGANVLTF	TGTGCCACCAGCAGAGATGGAGGCTCTGGGGCCAACGTCCTGACTTTC
TRBV6-5	NA	TRBJ1-1	NA	CASGGDTEAFF	TGTGCCAGCGGGGGTGACACTGAAGCTTTCTTT
TRBV10-3	NA	TRBJ2-5	TRBD1	CAAAPGQGEGGETQYF	TGTGCCGCGGCCCCGGGACAGGGAGAGGGTGGAGAGACCCAGTACTTC
TRBV5-4	NA	TRBJ2-7	NA	CASSLAGSSYEQYF	TGTGCCAGCAGCTTGGCGGGCTCTTCCTACGAGCAGTACTTC